Given below is one T cell receptor beta chain in context. In the source study's methods: Nucleated cell number was recorded as an estimate derived from reference gene primer amplification. The method was immunoSEQ multiplex PCR; TCRdb's version includes in-frame clones alone and lacks a portion of them. That table is the source of V, J and clone size, and D and trimming were worked out from the DNA. This sample has about 140,000 clones, with about four fifths found just once. This sample stems from a study of blood T cell repertoires in COVID-19. Looking at the study overall: Acute and convalescent COVID-19 specimens originated in the United States, Italy and Spain. PBMCs, B-cell-depleted T cells, or T cells provided the cDNA or gDNA that made up the material.

CDR3 length equals 12 residues. Trimming took off 5 bases at V and 1 base at J, with 5 bases between the two ends. Sequencing input: peripheral blood. The source is a man aged 80 or over with acute or convalescent COVID-19. This chain uses TRBV12-3 or TRBV12-4 with TRBJ1-2; D is ambiguous. CDR3: CASSPVNYGYTF. CDR3 DNA: TGTGCCAGCAGTCCTGTTAACTATGGCTACACCTTC.